This T cell receptor beta chain was retrieved from a study of regulatory T cells in long-lasting Graves disease. Specified time point: persistent/refractory GD, antithyroid drugs over 5 years with positive TRAb. Construction of the TCR library relied on RNA isolated from PBMCs. A blood draw put around 9 milliliters of peripheral blood into EDTA tubes. Trimming removed 4 bases from V and 1 base from J, with 19 bases in between. CDR3 length equals 17 residues. The germline V gene has CDR1 MNHEY and CDR2 SVGEGT. Study results and caveats: TCR diversity was lower in persistent Graves' patients (versus newly diagnosed ones).

For this clonotype: What it recognizes is unknown.

Arm-PCR of CDR3 regions and iRepertoire HTBI primers were used to build TCR beta libraries. Authors' processing steps: Taken together, the samples had fewer than 70 TRBV and roughly 15 TRBJ segments identified. One entry per CDR3 protein results from TCRdb running MiXCR on the multiplex PCR reads. TCRdb, rather than the study authors, made the V and J calls. The sample consists of under 450,000 distinct CDR3 sequences, around 24% of them appearing once. The clonotype originates from a female donor with Graves disease. The chain links TRBV6-2 or TRBV6-3 to TRBJ1-1, with D possibly being TRBD1 (6 bases). The sequencing here drew on peripheral blood mononuclear cells (PBMCs), taken when the disease was refractory, from a patient treated with antithyroid drugs. DNA of the CDR3: TGTGCCAGCAGTTTCGGGGGGCCAGGACGGGGGAACACTGAAGCTTTCTTT. This codes for CASSFGGPGRGNTEAFF.